This T cell receptor beta chain was identified in a study of cytomegalovirus exposure and HLA in healthy donors. The CDR3 runs 15 residues. V lost 7 bases and J lost 1; bases outside the gene matches: 5. CDR1 and CDR2 (germline): MNHEY, SMNVEV (reference sequence). PCR primers comprised 60 Vbeta and 13 Jbeta primers. Some clones are missing from TCRdb's copy, which holds only in-frame ones; the method was immunoSEQ multiplex PCR. The sample lists about 190,000 clones, about 87% occurring once. This sequence originates from a man aged 25 to 40 in good health and CMV-seronegative. V and J are TRBV27 and TRBJ2-1, with 9 bases fitting TRBD2. Sequenced sample: PBMCs. The CDR3 DNA follows: TGTGCCAGCATTCAGACTAGCGGTTCCTACAATGAGCAGTTCTTC. Amino acid sequence: CASIQTSGSYNEQFF.